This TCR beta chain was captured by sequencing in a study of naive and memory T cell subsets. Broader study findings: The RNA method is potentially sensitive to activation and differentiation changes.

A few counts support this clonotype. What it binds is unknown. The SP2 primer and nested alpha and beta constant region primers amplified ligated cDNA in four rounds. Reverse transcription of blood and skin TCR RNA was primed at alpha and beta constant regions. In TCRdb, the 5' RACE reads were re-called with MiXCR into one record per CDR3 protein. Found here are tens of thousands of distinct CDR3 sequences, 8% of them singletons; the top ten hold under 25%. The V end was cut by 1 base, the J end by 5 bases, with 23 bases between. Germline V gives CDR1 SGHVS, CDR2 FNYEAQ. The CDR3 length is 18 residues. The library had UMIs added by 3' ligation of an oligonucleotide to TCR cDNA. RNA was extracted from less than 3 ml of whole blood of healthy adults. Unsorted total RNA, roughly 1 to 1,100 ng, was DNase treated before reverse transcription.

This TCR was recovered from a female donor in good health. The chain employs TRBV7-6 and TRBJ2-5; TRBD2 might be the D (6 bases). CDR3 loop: CASSLGLSFASAGETQYF. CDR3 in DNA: TGTGCCAGCAGCTTAGGCCTCTCGTTTGCTAGCGCGGGGGAGACCCAGTACTTC.